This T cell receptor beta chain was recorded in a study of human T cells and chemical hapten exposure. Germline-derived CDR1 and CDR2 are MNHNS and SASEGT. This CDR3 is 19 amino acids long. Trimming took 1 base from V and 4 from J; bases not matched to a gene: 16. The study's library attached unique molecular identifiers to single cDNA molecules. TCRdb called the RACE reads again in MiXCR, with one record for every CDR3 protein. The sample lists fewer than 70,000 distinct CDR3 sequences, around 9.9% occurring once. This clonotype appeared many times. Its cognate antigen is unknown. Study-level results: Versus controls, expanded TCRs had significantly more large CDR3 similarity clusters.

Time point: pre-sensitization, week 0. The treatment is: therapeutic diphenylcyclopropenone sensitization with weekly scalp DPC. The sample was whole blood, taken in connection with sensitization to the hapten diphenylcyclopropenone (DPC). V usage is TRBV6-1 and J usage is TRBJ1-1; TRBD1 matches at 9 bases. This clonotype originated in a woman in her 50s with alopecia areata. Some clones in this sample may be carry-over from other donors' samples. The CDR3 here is CASSEVRDREKRGGTEAFF. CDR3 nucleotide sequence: TGTGCCAGCAGTGAAGTCCGGGACAGGGAAAAGCGTGGGGGCACTGAAGCTTTCTTT.